Listed here are 9 T cell receptor beta chains from one sample, sequenced in a study of neurological immune-mediated disorders. TCRdb fed the 5' RACE reads into MiXCR, producing one record per CDR3 protein. Among roughly 25,000 distinct CDR3 sequences listed, about 12% were seen once. Time point specified: technical triplicate 1. Sequencing was carried out using CD4+ T cells from blood. The receptors were sampled from a female donor with HTLV-1-associated myelopathy (HAM/TSP).

This clonotype is categorized as medium-sized. The V and J genes are TRBV5-1 and TRBJ2-5, with 7 bases aligning to TRBD1. Trimming cost V 3 bases and J 2 bases; bases outside gene matches: 7. In germline, CDR1 is SGHRS, CDR2 YFSETQ. The CDR3 runs to 15 residues. The CDR3 DNA follows: TGCGCCAGCAGCTATACTCCGGGACAGCAAGAGACCCAGTACTTC. It yields the protein CASSYTPGQQETQYF.

This clonotype was seen more than once but under ten times. The chain carries TRBV18 and TRBJ2-5; TRBD2 matches at 8 bases. V was clipped by 0 bases and J by 7 bases; unmatched bases: 7. Germline CDR1 reads KGHSH; CDR2 reads LQKENI. The CDR3 is 15 residues long. The DNA for the CDR3 is TGTGCCAGCTCACCACCAGCGGGGGCGGCGCGGACCCAGTACTTC. It codes for CASSPPAGAARTQYF.

This clonotype was seen ten or more times. This chain links TRBV20-1 with TRBJ2-3, with TRBD2 matching over 14 bases. There are 15 residues in the CDR3. Trimming at V came to 6 bases and at J to 5 bases, leaving 7 bases not matched to a gene. CDR1 and CDR2 (germline): DFQATT, SNEGSKA (reference sequence). CDR3 loop: CSAPGLAGGIDTQYF. For the CDR3, the DNA is TGCAGTGCGCCAGGACTAGCGGGGGGAATAGATACGCAGTATTTT.

This clonotype was recorded at least ten times. V gene TRBV7-3 combines with J gene TRBJ2-2; the D call may be TRBD1 or TRBD2 (6 bases each). This CDR3 comprises 16 residues. Germline values: CDR1 SGHTA, CDR2 FQGTGA. V shed 0 bases and J shed 3 bases, with 11 bases lying between them. The CDR3 is CASSLTGGRDTGELFF. CDR3 in DNA: TGTGCCAGCAGCTTAACGGGGGGCCGCGACACCGGGGAGCTGTTTTTT.

The chain carries TRBV18 and TRBJ2-1; 11 bases line up with TRBD2. The CDR3 totals 16 residues. Germline-derived CDR1 and CDR2 are KGHSH and LQKENI. The V segment lost 3 bases and the J segment 7 bases; nucleotides outside the gene matches: 8. The CDR3 reads CASSPGTSGLRNEQFF. In nucleotides, the CDR3 is TGTGCCAGCTCACCGGGGACTAGCGGTCTCAGGAATGAGCAGTTCTTC.

This clonotype was detected ten times or more. The chain carries TRBV14 and TRBJ2-3; D not certain. Germline CDR1 reads SGHDN; CDR2 reads FVKESK. The length of the CDR3 is 11 residues. Trimming cost V 2 bases and J 7 bases, with 4 bases left between them. The CDR3 is CASSQRNTQYF. In nucleotides, the CDR3 is TGTGCCAGCAGCCAACGAAATACGCAGTATTTT.

This clonotype appeared many times. The gene calls are TRBV6-2 or TRBV6-3 and TRBJ1-2; the D is unclear. The V and J ends lost 6 bases and 7 bases respectively, with 12 bases between them. The CDR3 runs 12 residues. The V gene's germline CDR1 is MNHEY and CDR2 SVGEGT. The CDR3 loop is CASSQGRSGYTF. CDR3 sequence (DNA): TGTGCCAGCAGCCAAGGGCGAAGTGGCTACACCTTC.

Many counts were recorded for this clonotype. V usage is TRBV20-1 and J usage is TRBJ2-7; 11 bases agree with TRBD2. This CDR3 has 17 residues. CDR1 and CDR2 (germline): DFQATT, SNEGSKA (reference sequence). V was clipped by 4 bases and J by 6 bases; unmatched bases: 17. The CDR3 is CSATTGTSGHEPGEQYF. CDR3 nucleotide sequence: TGCAGTGCTACTACCGGGACTAGCGGCCACGAACCGGGCGAGCAGTACTTC.

The chain joins TRBV4-3 to TRBJ1-6; TRBD1 agrees at 7 bases. The length of the CDR3 is 16 residues. The V and J ends lost 1 base and 14 bases, in that order; junction bases with no gene match: 14. Germline loops: CDR1 LGHNA, CDR2 YSLEER. The CDR3 loop is CASSQARGQGDRSLHF. CDR3 bases: TGCGCCAGCAGCCAAGCGCGCGGGCAGGGGGATAGGTCCCTCCACTTT.